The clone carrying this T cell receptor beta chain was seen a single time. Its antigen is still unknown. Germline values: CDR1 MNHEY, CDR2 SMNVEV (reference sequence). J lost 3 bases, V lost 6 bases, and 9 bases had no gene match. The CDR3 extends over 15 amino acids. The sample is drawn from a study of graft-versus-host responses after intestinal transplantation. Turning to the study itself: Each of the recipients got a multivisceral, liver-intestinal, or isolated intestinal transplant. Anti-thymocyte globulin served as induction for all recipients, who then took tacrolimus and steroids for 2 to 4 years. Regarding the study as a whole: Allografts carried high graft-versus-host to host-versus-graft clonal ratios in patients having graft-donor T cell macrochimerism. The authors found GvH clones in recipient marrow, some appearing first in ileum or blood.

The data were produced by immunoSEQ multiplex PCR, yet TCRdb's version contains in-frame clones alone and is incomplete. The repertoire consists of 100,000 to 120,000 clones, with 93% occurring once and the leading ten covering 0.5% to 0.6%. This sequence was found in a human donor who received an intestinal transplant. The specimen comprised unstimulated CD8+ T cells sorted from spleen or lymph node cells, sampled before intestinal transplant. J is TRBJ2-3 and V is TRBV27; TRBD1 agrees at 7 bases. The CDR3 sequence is CASSYTGAPTDTQYF. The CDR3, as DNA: TGTGCCAGCAGCTATACAGGGGCCCCGACAGATACGCAGTATTTT.